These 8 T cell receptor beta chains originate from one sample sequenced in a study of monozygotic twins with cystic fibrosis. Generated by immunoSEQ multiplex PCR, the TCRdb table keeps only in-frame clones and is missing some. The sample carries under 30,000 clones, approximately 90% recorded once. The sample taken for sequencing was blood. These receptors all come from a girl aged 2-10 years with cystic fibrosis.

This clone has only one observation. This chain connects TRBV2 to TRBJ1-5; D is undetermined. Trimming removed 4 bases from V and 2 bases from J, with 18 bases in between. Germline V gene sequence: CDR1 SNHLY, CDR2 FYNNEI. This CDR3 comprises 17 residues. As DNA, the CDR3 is TGTGCCAGCAGTGGGGGAAGGGCGGGTGTTGGCAATCAGCCCCAGCATTTT. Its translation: CASSGGRAGVGNQPQHF.

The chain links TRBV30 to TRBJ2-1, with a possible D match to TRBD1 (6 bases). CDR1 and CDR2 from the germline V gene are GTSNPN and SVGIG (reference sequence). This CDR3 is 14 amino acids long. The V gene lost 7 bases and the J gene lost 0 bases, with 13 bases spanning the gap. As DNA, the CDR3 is TGTGCCTCTAATGGGGGCCGCTCCTACAATGAGCAGTTCTTC. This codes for CASNGGRSYNEQFF.

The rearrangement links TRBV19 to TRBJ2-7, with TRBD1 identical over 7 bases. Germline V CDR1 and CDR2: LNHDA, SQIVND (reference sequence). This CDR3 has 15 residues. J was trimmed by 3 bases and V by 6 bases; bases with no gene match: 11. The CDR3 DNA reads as TGTGCCAGTAGCCGCGGACAGGCCGATTACTACGAGCAGTACTTC. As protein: CASSRGQADYYEQYF.

For the CDR3, the DNA is TGTGCCAGCAGTTTATTCAGATTACCGGGACAGGGGCCCTACGAGCAGTACTTC. This sequence encodes CASSLFRLPGQGPYEQYF. This chain uses TRBV7-2 with TRBJ2-7; 10 bases match TRBD1. This CDR3 comprises 18 residues. The V segment lost 6 bases and the J segment 2 bases; nucleotides outside the gene matches: 16. CDR1 and CDR2 (germline): SGHTA, FQGNSA. The entire variable domain, with the rest obtained from reference TRBV7-2 and TRBJ2-7, is as follows: GAGVSQSPSNKVTEKGKDVELRCDPISGHTALYWYRQSLGQGLEFLIYFQGNSAPDKSGLPSDRFSAERTGGSVSTLTIQRTQQEDSAVYLCASSLFRLPGQGPYEQYFGPGTRLTVT.

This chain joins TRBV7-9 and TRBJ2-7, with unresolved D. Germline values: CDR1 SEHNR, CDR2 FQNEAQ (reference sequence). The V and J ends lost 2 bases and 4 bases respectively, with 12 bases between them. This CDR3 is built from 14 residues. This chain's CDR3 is CASSLNGRPYEQYF. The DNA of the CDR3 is TGTGCCAGCAGCTTAAATGGACGGCCATACGAGCAGTACTTC.

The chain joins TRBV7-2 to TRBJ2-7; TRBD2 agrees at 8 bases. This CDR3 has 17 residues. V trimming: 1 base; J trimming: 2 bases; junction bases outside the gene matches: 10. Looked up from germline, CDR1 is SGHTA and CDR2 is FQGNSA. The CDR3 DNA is TGTGCCAGCAGCTTAGTGCTCGGGGGGGAACCTGCCTACGAGCAGTACTTC. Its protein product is CASSLVLGGEPAYEQYF. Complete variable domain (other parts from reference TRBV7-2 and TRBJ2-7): GAGVSQSPSNKVTEKGKDVELRCDPISGHTALYWYRQSLGQGLEFLIYFQGNSAPDKSGLPSDRFSAERTGGSVSTLTIQRTQQEDSAVYLCASSLVLGGEPAYEQYFGPGTRLTVT.

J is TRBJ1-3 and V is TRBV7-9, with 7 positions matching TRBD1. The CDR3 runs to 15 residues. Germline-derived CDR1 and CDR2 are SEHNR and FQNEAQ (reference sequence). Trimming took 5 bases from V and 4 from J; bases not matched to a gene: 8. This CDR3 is CASSTLTGKGNTIYF. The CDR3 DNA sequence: TGTGCCAGCAGCACCCTGACAGGGAAAGGAAACACCATATATTTT.

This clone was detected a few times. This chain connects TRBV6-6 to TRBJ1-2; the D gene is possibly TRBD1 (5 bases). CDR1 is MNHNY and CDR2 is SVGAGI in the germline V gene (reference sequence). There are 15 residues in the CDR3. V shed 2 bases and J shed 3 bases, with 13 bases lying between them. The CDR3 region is CASSYLLGTDYGYTF. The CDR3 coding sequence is TGTGCCAGCAGTTACCTCTTAGGGACGGACTATGGCTACACCTTC.